This TCR beta chain was retrieved from a study of vaccination and CD4 T cells after COVID-19 (dated by TCRdb to about 2022). Study-level background: Six males and four females were included in the convalescent cohort, with two Hispanic individuals, seven Caucasians, two Asians and one multiracial person represented. Each participant got two doses of either the Pfizer-BioNTech BNT162b2 vaccine (n=8) or the Moderna mRNA-1273 vaccine (n=2). Post-COVID blood samples from convalescent patients were collected a median of approximately 100 days after diagnosis, with a range of about 35 to 161 days. The time from the second vaccine dose to post-vaccine blood sampling had a median of 72 days and ranged from 14 to 241 days. Overlapping spike peptide pools from SARS-CoV-2 and from the common cold coronaviruses HCoV-NL63, HCoV-OC43 and HCoV-229E were used as culture stimuli. In control cultures, a CEFX viral epitope pool was used as positive control, an HIV-1 Nef peptide pool was used as negative control, or no peptide was added. The spike-specific CD4+ TCR repertoire was compared before and after mRNA vaccination in approximately ten COVID-19 convalescent patients and a few infection-naive healthy vaccine recipients. Memory CD4+ T cell crossreactivity between SARS-CoV-2 and common cold coronavirus spike proteins was assessed at the TCR clonotype level in an earlier paper using these donors. The paper's findings and limits, for the study overall: In convalescent patients, nearly all vaccine-specific clones (304 of 307) were found to be mono-reactive for SARS-CoV-2 spike rather than cross-reactive with common cold coronaviruses. Among convalescent patients, a median roughly 90% of the SARS-CoV-2-reactive clones seen after vaccination appeared only after vaccination, which suggests priming specific to the vaccine. Although the median number of SARS-CoV-2-reactive clonotypes went up from 20 to 25 after infection to around 39 after vaccination, the increase was not significant. Relatively few convalescent patients were included in the study, and early timepoints after natural infection were not analyzed.

Relative to germline, V is missing 6 bases and J is missing 6 bases, with 6 bases of the junction outside any gene match. CDR1 is given as MNHNS and CDR2 as SASEGT, both from the germline V gene. The CDR3, cysteine through phenylalanine, is 14 amino acids long. Only CDR3 DNA is held: 42 bases, read in frame from base 1. The library was prepared using PCR. DNA from cultured CD4+ T cells underwent TCR sequencing with the Oncomine TCR Beta short-read assay at the Johns Hopkins FTIC core. Genomic DNA was extracted from the cultured CD4+ T cells with the QIAamp micro DNA kit. Oncomine TCR Beta libraries from cultured CD4+ T cells were pooled using unique dual indexes and sequenced on an Illumina iSeq 100. Processing in the source paper ran as follows. Non-productive sequences were removed, and CDR3s that did not start with C, did not end with F or W, or were shorter than 7 amino acids were discarded. Antigen-specific clonotypes were identified using the MANAFEST web application through comparison of peptide-stimulated wells with reference and other culture wells. To be called positive, a clone needed an FDR below 0.05, an odds ratio above 5, and a productive frequency above 0.1% in at least two of three replicate wells. A clonotype was classed as cross-reactive if the clonotype showed significant expansion both in SARS-CoV-2 spike wells and in at least one common cold coronavirus spike condition. Similarity between CDR3 sequences was evaluated in R version 3.6.1 using Levenshtein distances (stringdist) and unrooted phylogenetic trees (ape). The raw public data were reprocessed by TCRdb itself: fastp quality trimming at Q25, MiXCR clonotype calling, in-frame beta chains only. Rows matching on CDR3 protein sequence are summarized as one entry with the most common DNA and genes. It is TCRdb's table, rather than the study itself, that gives the V and J calls and clone size. The sample includes 6,000 to 9,000 distinct CDR3 sequences, with approximately 31% observed a single time. Clones ranked in the top ten supply approximately 24% of the sample.

This specimen's treatment or condition label, interpreted: approximately 9-day PBMC culture with coronavirus spike peptide pools or control peptides (ViraFEST assay). CD4+ T cells from unexposed donors were collected before the COVID-19 pandemic (2011-2018). The ViraFEST assay, used in the study, expanded antigen-specific T cells with peptide pools and then identified the expanded clonotypes through TCR sequencing. PBMCs were cultured at 1.5 million to 2.5 million per well in IMDM supplemented with 5% human AB serum and about 10 IU/ml IL-2, with around 10 ug/ml peptide pools added. On days 3 and 7, half of the culture medium was replaced with fresh IL-2-containing medium. After less than twelve days of culture, CD4+ T cells were isolated by negative selection with the EasySep CD4+ T cell isolation kit. As far as cell numbers permitted, CD4+ T cells from unexposed donors were tested for reactivity against SARS-CoV-2 S and N as well as four spike pools from common cold coronaviruses. Ficoll-Paque Plus gradient centrifugation was used to isolate PBMCs from whole blood, and the isolated PBMCs were then either used fresh or cryopreserved at -140C. Triplicate wells were generally used for each culture condition. The leukapheresis product for the unexposed donors was obtained through commercial purchase.

This clonotype turned up a few times. It has no known antigen specificity. Per-nucleotide qualities are absent, and no much larger clonotype sits a single base away. The chain employs TRBV6-1 and TRBJ1-5, with 9 central nucleotides matching TRBD1. Sample: CD4+ T cells from blood, cultured in vitro. The TCR comes from a human donor in good health. Here is the DNA: TGTGCCAGCAGGGGGACAGGGATTGTTCAGCCCCAGCATTTT. Its translation reads: CASRGTGIVQPQHF.